The T cell receptor beta chain under discussion was sequenced for a study of CD8 T cells in ankylosing spondylitis. The study's findings and limits: Reported data indicate significant enrichment of disease-linked clones within matched ankylosing spondylitis synovial fluid.

This clonotype was seen ten or more times. Its antigen is not known. TCRdb called the 5' RACE reads again in MiXCR, with one record for every CDR3 protein. The sample carries approximately 200,000 distinct CDR3 sequences, around 13% recorded once. The V gene lost 0 bases and the J gene lost 1 base, with 16 bases spanning the gap. The CDR3 spans 17 residues. Germline CDR1 reads SGHKS; CDR2 reads YYEKEE (reference sequence). The sequenced sample consisted of blood, either unsorted or a sorted T cell fraction (not recorded which). The chain recombines TRBV5-5 with TRBJ1-2; no clear D. This sequence originates from a male donor with ankylosing spondylitis or in good health (not recorded which). The CDR3 DNA sequence: TGTGCCAGCAGCTTGGCGAGCGGGAGGGATTATAACTATGGCTACACCTTC. Residues: CASSLASGRDYNYGYTF.